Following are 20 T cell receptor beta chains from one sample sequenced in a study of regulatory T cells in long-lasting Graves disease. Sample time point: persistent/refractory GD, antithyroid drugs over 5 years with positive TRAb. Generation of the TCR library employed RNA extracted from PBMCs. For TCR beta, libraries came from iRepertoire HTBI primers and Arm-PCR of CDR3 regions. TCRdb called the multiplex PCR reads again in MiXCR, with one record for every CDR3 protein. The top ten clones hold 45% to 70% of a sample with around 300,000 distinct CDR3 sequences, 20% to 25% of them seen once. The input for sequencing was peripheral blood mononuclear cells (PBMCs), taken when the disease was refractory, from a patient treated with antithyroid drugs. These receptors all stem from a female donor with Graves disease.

This CDR3 is CASTAEGEDIQYF. The CDR3 DNA is TGTGCCAGCACCGCGGAGGGTGAGGACATTCAGTACTTC. The J gene is TRBJ2-4, the V gene TRBV7-2, with D perhaps TRBD2 (6 bases). Trimming pared 7 bases from V and 8 bases from J, leaving 15 bases between. The CDR3 runs to 13 residues. The V gene's germline CDR1 is SGHTA and CDR2 FQGNSA.

CDR3 region: CASSNSTEETGELFF. CDR3 in DNA: TGTGCCAGCAGCAACTCGACGGAAGAGACCGGGGAGCTGTTTTTT. The genes are TRBV6-5 and TRBJ2-2; D call uncertain. The CDR3 is made up of 15 amino acids. Per the germline V gene, CDR1 is MNHEY and CDR2 is SVGAGI. V dropped 6 bases and J dropped 5 bases, with 16 bases sitting between them.

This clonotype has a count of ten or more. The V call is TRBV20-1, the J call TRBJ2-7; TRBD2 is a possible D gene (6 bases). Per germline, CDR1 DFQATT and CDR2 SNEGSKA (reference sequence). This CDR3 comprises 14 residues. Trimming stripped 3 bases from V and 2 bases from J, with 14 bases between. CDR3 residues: CSASWDLQTYEQYF. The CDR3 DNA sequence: TGCAGTGCTAGTTGGGACTTACAAACCTACGAGCAGTACTTC.

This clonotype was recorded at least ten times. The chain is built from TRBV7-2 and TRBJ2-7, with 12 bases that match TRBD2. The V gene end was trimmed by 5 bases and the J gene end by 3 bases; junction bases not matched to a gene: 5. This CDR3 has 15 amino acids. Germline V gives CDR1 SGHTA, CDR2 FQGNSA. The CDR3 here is CASSPGLAGFYEQYF. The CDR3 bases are TGTGCCAGCAGCCCCGGACTAGCGGGATTCTACGAGCAGTACTTC.

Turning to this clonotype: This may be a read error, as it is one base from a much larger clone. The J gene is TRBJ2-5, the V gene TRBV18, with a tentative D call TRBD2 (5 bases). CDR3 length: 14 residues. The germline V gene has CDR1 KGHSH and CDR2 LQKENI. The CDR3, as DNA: TGTGCCAGCTCACCGCTAGCACACCAAGAGGCCCAGTACTTC. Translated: CASSPLAHQEAQYF.

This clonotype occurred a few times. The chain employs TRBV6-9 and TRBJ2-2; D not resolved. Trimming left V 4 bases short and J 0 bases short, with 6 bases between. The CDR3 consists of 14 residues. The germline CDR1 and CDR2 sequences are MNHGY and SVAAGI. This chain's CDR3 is CASSFAPNTGELFF. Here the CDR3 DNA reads TGTGCCAGCAGTTTCGCCCCGAACACCGGGGAGCTGTTTTTT.

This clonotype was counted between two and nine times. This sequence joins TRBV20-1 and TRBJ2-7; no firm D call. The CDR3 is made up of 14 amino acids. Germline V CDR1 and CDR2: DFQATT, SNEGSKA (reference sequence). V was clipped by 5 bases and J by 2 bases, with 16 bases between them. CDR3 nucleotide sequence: TGCAGTGCTCACACAAGGCCAGGTGCCTACGAGCAGTACTTC. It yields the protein CSAHTRPGAYEQYF.

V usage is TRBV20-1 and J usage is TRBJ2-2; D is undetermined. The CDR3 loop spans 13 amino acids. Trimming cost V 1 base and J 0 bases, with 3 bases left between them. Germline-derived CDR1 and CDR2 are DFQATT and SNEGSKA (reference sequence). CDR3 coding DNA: TGCAGTGCTAGAGCGGCGAACACCGGGGAGCTGTTTTTT. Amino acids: CSARAANTGELFF.

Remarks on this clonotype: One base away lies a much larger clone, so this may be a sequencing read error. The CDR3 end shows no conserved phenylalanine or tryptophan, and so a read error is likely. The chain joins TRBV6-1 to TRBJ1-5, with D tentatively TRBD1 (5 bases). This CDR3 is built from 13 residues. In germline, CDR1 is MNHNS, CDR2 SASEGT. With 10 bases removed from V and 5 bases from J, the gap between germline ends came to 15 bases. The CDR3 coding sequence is TGTGCCATCCGGGACTCCCACGATCAGCCCCAGCATTCT. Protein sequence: CAIRDSHDQPQHS.

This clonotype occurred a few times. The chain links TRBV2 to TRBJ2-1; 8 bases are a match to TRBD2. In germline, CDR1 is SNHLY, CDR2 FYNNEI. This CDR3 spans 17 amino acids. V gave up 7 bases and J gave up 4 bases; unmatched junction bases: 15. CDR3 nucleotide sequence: TGTGCCAGCATTCCTCCCCAGGGGACTAGGGGATACAATGAGCAGTTCTTC. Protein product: CASIPPQGTRGYNEQFF.

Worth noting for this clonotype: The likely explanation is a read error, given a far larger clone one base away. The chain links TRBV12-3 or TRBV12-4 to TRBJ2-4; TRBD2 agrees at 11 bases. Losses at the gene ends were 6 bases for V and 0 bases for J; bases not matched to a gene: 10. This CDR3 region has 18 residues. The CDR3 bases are TGTGCCAGCAGCTACTGGGGGACTAGCGGTTCAGCCAAAAACATTCAGTACTTC. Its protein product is CASSYWGTSGSAKNIQYF.

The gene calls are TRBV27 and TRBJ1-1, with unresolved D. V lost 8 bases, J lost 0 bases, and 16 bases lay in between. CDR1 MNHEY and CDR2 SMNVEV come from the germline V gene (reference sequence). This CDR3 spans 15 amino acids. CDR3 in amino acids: CASGPGASMNTEAFF. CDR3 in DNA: TGTGCCAGCGGCCCGGGAGCAAGCATGAACACTGAAGCTTTCTTT.

The CDR3 nucleotides are TGTGCCAGCAAGGATTACCAGACCAATCAGCCCCAGCATTTT. It is translated as CASKDYQTNQPQHF. The V and J genes are TRBV6-1 and TRBJ1-5; D unclear. Trimming removed 7 bases at V and 3 bases at J, with 13 bases between. This CDR3 has 14 residues. Per germline, CDR1 MNHNS and CDR2 SASEGT.

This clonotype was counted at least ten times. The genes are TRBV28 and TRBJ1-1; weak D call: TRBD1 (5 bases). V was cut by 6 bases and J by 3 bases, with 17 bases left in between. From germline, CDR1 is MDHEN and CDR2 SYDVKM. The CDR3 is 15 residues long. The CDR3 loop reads CASRVGRQGYTEAFF. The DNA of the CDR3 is TGTGCCAGCAGAGTCGGAAGGCAGGGCTACACTGAAGCTTTCTTT.

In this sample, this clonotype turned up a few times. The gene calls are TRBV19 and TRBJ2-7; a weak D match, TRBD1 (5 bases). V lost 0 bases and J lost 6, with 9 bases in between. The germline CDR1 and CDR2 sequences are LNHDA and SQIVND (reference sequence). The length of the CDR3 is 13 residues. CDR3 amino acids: CASSIDRQSEQYF. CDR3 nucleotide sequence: TGTGCCAGTAGTATAGATCGACAGTCCGAGCAGTACTTC.

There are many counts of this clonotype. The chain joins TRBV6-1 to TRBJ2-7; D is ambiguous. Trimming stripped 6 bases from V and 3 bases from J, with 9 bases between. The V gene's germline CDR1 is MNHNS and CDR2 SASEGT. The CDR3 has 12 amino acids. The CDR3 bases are TGTGCCAGCAGAGACGGATACTACGAGCAGTACTTC. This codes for CASRDGYYEQYF.

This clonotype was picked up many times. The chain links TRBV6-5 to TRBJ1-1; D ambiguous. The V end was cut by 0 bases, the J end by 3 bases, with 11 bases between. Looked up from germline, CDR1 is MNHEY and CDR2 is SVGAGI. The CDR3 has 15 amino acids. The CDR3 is CASSYSREAHTEAFF. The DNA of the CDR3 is TGTGCCAGCAGTTACTCACGGGAGGCCCACACTGAAGCTTTCTTT.

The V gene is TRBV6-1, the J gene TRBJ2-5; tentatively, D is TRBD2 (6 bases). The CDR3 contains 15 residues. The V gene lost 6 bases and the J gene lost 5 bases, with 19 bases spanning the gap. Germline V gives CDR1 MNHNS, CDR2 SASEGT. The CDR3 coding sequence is TGTGCCAGCAGCCCGACACGGGGGTTTGTGGAGACCCAGTACTTC. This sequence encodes CASSPTRGFVETQYF.

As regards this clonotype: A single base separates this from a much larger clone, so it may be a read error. In nucleotides, the CDR3 is TGTGCCAGCTCACCAGACACAGGGCGGACTAAAGCTTTCTTT. This codes for CASSPDTGRTKAFF. V usage is TRBV18 and J usage is TRBJ1-1; maybe TRBD1 (6 bases). CDR3 length: 14 amino acids. Trimming removed 2 bases from V and 9 bases from J, with 16 bases in between. The germline V gene encodes CDR1 KGHSH and CDR2 LQKENI.

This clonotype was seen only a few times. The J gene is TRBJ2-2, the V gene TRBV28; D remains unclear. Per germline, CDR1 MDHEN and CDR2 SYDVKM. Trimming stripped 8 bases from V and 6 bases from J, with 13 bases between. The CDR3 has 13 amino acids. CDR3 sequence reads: CASSPTQPGELFF. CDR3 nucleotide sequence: TGTGCCAGCTCACCGACGCAACCCGGGGAGCTGTTTTTT.